The clone carrying this TCR beta chain was observed a few times. HTBI primers from iRepertoire and Arm-PCR of CDR3 regions yielded the TCR beta libraries. Each CDR3 protein gets one entry after TCRdb re-called the multiplex PCR reads with MiXCR. The repertoire consists of a few hundred thousand distinct CDR3 sequences, with 23% occurring once and the leading ten covering 26%. The sample originates from a study of regulatory T cells in long-lasting Graves disease. The CDR3 covers 16 residues. Germline CDR1 SGHVS, CDR2 FNYEAQ. With 5 bases clipped from V and 10 bases from J, the junction kept 10 bases outside the gene matches. This sample's time point: persistent/refractory GD, antithyroid drugs over 5 years with positive TRAb. Making the TCR library involved RNA that had been extracted from PBMCs. Patients came from an endocrinology department in Xi'an, China.

The sequences come from peripheral blood mononuclear cells (PBMCs), collected when the disease was refractory, from a patient treated with antithyroid drugs. The chain couples TRBV7-6 to TRBJ1-6, with 11 bases fitting TRBD1. This receptor was identified in a female donor with Graves disease. CDR3 sequence: CASSQTSGTGGSPLHF. The DNA of the CDR3 is TGTGCCAGCAGCCAGACCTCCGGGACAGGGGGATCACCCCTCCACTTT.